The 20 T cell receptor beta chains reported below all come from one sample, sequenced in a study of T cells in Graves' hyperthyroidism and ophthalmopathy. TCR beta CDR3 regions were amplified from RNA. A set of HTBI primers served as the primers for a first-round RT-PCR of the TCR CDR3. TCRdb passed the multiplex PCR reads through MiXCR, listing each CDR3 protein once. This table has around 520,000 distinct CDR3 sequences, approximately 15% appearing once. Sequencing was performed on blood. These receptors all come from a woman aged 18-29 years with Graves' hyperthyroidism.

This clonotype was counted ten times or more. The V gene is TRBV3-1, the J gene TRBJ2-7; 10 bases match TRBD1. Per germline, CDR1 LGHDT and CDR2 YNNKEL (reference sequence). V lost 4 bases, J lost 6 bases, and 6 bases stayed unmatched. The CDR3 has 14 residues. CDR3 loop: CASSLGQGSGEQYV. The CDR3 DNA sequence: TGTGCCAGCAGCCTGGGACAGGGGAGCGGCGAGCAGTACGTC.

CDR3 in amino acids: CSELLAGESYNEQFF. CDR3 nucleotides: TGCAGCGAACTATTAGCGGGAGAGTCCTACAATGAGCAGTTCTTC. The chain couples TRBV20-1 to TRBJ2-1; TRBD2 aligns across 9 bases. The germline CDR1 and CDR2 sequences are DFQATT and SNEGSKA (reference sequence). The CDR3 length is 15 residues.

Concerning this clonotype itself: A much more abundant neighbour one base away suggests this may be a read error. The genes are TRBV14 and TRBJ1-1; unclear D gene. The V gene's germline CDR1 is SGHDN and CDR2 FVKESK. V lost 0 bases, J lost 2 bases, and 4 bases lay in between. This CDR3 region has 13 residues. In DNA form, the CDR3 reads TGTGCCAGCAGCCAAGACAGTAACACTGAAGCTTTCTTT. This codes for CASSQDSNTEAFF.

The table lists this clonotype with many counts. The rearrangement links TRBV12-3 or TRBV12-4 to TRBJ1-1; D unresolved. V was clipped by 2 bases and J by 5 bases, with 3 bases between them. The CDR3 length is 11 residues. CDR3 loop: CASSLKTEAFF. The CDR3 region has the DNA TGTGCCAGCAGTTTAAAAACTGAAGCTTTCTTT.

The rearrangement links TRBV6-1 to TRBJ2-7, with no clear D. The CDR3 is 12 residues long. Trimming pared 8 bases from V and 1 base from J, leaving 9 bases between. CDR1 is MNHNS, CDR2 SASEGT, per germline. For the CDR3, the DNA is TGTGCCAGCCTGGACGAGTCCTACGAGCAGTACTTC. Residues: CASLDESYEQYF.

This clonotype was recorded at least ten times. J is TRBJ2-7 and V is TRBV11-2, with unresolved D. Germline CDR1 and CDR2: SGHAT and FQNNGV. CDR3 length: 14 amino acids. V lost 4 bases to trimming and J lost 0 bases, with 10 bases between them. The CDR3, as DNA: TGTGCCAGCAGCTCCGGGCCCAGCTCCTACGAGCAGTACTTC. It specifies CASSSGPSSYEQYF.

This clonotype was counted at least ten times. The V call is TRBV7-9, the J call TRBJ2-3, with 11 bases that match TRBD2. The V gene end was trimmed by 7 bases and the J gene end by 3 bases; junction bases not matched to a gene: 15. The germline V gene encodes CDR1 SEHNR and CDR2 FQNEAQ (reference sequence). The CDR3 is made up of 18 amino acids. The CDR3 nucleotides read TGTGCCAGCACCCCGAAGGAAACTAGCGGGAGTACTACAGATACGCAGTATTTT. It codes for CASTPKETSGSTTDTQYF.

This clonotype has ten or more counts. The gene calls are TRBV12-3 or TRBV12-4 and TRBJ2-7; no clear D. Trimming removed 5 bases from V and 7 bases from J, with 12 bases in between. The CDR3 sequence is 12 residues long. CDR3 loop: CASSPRPYEQYF. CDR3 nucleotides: TGTGCCAGCAGTCCTCGGCCATATGAGCAGTACTTC.

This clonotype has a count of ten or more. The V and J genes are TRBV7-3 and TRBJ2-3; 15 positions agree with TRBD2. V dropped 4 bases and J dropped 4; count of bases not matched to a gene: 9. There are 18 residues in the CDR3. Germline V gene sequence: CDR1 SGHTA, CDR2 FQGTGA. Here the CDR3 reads CASSSLPGLAGGADTQYF. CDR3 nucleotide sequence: TGTGCCAGCAGCTCCTTACCGGGACTAGCGGGAGGCGCAGATACGCAGTATTTT.

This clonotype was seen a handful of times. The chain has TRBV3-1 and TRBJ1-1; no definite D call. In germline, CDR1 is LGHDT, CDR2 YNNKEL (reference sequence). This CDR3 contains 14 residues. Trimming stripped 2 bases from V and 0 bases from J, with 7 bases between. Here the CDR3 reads CASSQFSLNTEAFF. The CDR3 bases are TGTGCCAGCAGCCAATTCAGTTTGAACACTGAAGCTTTCTTT.

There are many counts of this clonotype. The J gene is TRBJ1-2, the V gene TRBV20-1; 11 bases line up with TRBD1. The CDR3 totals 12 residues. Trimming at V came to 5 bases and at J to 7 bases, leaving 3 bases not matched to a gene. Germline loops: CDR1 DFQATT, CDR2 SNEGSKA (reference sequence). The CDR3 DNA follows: TGCAGTGCTTGGACAGGGGGCACTGGCTACACCTTC. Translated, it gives CSAWTGGTGYTF.

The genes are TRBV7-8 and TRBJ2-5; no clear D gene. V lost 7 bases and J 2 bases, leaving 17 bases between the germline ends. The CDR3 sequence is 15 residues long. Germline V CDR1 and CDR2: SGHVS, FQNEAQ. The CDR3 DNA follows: TGTGCCAGCACCCTAGGTGGATTGAGGCAAGAGACCCAGTACTTC. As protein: CASTLGGLRQETQYF.

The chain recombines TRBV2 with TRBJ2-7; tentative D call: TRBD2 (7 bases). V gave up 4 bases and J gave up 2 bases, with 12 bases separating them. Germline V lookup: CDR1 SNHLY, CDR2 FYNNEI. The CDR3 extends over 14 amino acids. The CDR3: CASSGQRDTYEQYF. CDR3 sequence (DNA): TGTGCCAGCAGTGGCCAGCGGGACACCTACGAGCAGTACTTC. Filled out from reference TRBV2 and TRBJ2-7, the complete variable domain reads EPEVTQTPSHQVTQMGQEVILRCVPISNHLYFYWYRQILGQKVEFLVSFYNNEISEKSEIFDDQFSVERPDGSNFTLKIRSTKLEDSAMYFCASSGQRDTYEQYFGPGTRLTVT.

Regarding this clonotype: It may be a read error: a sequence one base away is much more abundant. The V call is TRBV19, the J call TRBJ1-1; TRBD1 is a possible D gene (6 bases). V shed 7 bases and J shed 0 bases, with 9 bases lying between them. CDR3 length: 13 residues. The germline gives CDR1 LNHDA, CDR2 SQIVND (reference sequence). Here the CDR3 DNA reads TGTGCCAGTAACACAGGGATGAACACTGAAGCTTTCTTT. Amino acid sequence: CASNTGMNTEAFF.

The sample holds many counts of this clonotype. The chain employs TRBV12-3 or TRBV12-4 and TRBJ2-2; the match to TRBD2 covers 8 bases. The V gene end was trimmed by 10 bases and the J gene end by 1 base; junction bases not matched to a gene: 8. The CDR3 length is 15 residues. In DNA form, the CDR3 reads TGTGCCACCATAAGCGGGAGCCGGAACACCGGGGAGCTGTTTTTT. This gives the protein CATISGSRNTGELFF.

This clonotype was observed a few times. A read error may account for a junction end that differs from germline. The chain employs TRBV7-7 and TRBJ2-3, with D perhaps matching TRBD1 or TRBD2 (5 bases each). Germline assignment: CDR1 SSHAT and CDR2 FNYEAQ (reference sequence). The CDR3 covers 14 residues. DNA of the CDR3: TGTGCTAGCAGTCATCAGGGAGCTCAAGATACGCAGTATTTT. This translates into CASSHQGAQDTQYF.

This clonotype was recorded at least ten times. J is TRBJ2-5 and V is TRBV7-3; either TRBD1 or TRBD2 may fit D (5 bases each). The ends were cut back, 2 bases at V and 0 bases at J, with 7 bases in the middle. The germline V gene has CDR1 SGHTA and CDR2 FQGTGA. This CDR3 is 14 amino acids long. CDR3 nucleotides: TGTGCCAGCAGCTTAGGGGGAAACCAAGAGACCCAGTACTTC. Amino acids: CASSLGGNQETQYF. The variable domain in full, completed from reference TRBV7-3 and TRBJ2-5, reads GAGVSQTPSNKVTEKGKYVELRCDPISGHTALYWYRQSLGQGPEFLIYFQGTGAADDSGLPNDRFFAVRPEGSVSTLKIQRTERGDSAVYLCASSLGGNQETQYFGPGTRLLVL.

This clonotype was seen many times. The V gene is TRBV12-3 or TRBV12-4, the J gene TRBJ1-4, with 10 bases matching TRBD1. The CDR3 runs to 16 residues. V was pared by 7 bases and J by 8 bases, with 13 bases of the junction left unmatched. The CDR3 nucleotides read TGTGCCAGCAATCGACAGGGGGCGTCTAGTGGGGAAAAACTGTTTTTT. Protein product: CASNRQGASSGEKLFF.

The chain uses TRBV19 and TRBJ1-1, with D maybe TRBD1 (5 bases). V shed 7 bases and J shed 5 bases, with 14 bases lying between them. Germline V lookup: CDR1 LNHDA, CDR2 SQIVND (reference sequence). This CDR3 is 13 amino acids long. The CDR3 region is CASNVGEGTEAFF. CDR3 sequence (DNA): TGTGCCAGTAATGTGGGGGAAGGGACTGAAGCTTTCTTT.

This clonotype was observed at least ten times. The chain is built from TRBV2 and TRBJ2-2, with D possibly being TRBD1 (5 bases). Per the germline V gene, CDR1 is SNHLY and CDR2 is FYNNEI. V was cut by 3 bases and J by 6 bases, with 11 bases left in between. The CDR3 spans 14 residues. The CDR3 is CASSDDSRAGELFF. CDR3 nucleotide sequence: TGTGCCAGCAGTGATGACAGTCGTGCCGGGGAGCTGTTTTTT.